The 22 T cell receptor beta chains below were found in one sample sequenced in a study of blood T cell repertoires in COVID-19. The data were produced by immunoSEQ multiplex PCR, yet TCRdb's version contains in-frame clones alone and is incomplete. The sample records over 100,000 clones, about 87% being singletons. Sequencing used peripheral blood. These receptors originate from a man aged 45-65 years with acute or convalescent COVID-19.

As for this clone: This same CDR3 is encoded by further DNA sequences in the sample. The V call is TRBV19, the J call TRBJ2-2; TRBD2 might be the D (6 bases). In germline, CDR1 is LNHDA, CDR2 SQIVND (reference sequence). The CDR3 totals 13 residues. V was trimmed by 6 bases and J by 2 bases, leaving 7 bases between them. The CDR3 DNA reads TGTGCCAGTAGGGGGACTAACACCGGGGAGCTGTTTTTT. Amino acids: CASRGTNTGELFF.

The chain joins TRBV7-6 to TRBJ1-3; D unresolved. V was trimmed by 4 bases and J by 7 bases, leaving 20 bases between them. The CDR3 loop spans 16 amino acids. The germline CDR1 and CDR2 sequences are SGHVS and FNYEAQ. The CDR3 reads CASSSFPGAGSNTIYF. In DNA, the CDR3 is TGTGCCAGCAGCTCCTTCCCGGGAGCGGGAAGCAACACCATATATTTT. The whole variable domain, filled in from reference TRBV7-6 and TRBJ1-3, reads GAGVSQSPRYKVTKRGQDVALRCDPISGHVSLYWYRQALGQGPEFLTYFNYEAQQDKSGLPNDRFSAERPEGSISTLTIQRTEQRDSAMYRCASSSFPGAGSNTIYFGEGSWLTVV.

This clone was detected only a few times. The CDR3 loop is CASSLAPGVYEQYF. CDR3 sequence (DNA): TGTGCCAGCAGCTTAGCACCAGGGGTGTACGAGCAGTACTTC. The chain recombines TRBV7-2 with TRBJ2-7; possibly TRBD1 for D (6 bases). The CDR3 runs to 14 residues. V lost 0 bases and J 4 bases, leaving 10 bases between the germline ends. CDR1 is SGHTA, CDR2 FQGNSA, per germline.

The chain uses TRBV5-1 and TRBJ2-1; 10 nucleotides line up with TRBD2. Germline CDR1 reads SGHRS; CDR2 reads YFSETQ. The length of the CDR3 is 14 residues. Trimming at V came to 4 bases and at J to 7 bases, leaving 5 bases not matched to a gene. The CDR3 loop is CASSPSGSSNEQFF. CDR3 nucleotides: TGCGCCAGCAGCCCTAGCGGGAGTAGTAATGAGCAGTTCTTC. Using reference TRBV5-1 and TRBJ2-1 for the parts outside the CDR3, the full variable domain is KAGVTQTPRYLIKTRGQQVTLSCSPISGHRSVSWYQQTPGQGLQFLFEYFSETQRNKGNFPGRFSGRQFSNSRSEMNVSTLELGDSALYLCASSPSGSSNEQFFGPGTRLTVL.

CDR3 sequence: CASSPYRTGRGEKLFF. The DNA for the CDR3 is TGTGCCAGCAGTCCGTACAGGACAGGGCGGGGGGAAAAACTGTTTTTT. The chain uses TRBV28 and TRBJ1-4, with 8 bases lining up with TRBD1. Germline CDR1 and CDR2: MDHEN and SYDVKM. CDR3 size: 16 residues. V gave up 5 bases and J gave up 8 bases; unmatched junction bases: 13.

The rearrangement links TRBV6-6 to TRBJ2-5; 7 nucleotides match TRBD2. Germline trimming cut 5 bases from V and 3 bases from J; bases unmatched to any gene: 9. This CDR3 region has 15 residues. Germline-derived CDR1 and CDR2 are MNHNY and SVGAGI (reference sequence). The CDR3 region has the DNA TGTGCCAGCAGTCCCCCTTGGGCGGGAGAAGAGACCCAGTACTTC. This encodes CASSPPWAGEETQYF.

This clone occurred once. V is TRBV27 and J is TRBJ1-4; 7 bases agree with TRBD1. Per germline, CDR1 MNHEY and CDR2 SMNVEV (reference sequence). The J segment lost 8 bases and the V segment lost 6 bases, leaving 6 bases of the junction unmatched. The CDR3 is made up of 13 amino acids. CDR3 nucleotide sequence: TGTGCCAGCAGCCCCGGGACAGCCGAAAAACTGTTTTTT. Translated, it gives CASSPGTAEKLFF.

This chain joins TRBV27 and TRBJ2-3; TRBD2 aligns across 12 bases. This CDR3 region has 15 residues. Germline V CDR1 and CDR2: MNHEY, SMNVEV (reference sequence). V was clipped by 6 bases and J by 3 bases; unmatched bases: 4. The CDR3 here is CASRTSGSGTDTQYF. DNA for the CDR3: TGTGCCAGCAGGACTAGCGGGAGTGGAACAGATACGCAGTATTTT.

The chain couples TRBV9 to TRBJ2-3; the D gene is possibly TRBD2 (5 bases). CDR3 length: 15 amino acids. V gave up 0 bases and J gave up 2 bases, with 10 bases separating them. CDR1 is SGDLS, CDR2 YYNGEE, per germline. The CDR3 region is CASSVGRAATDTQYF. CDR3 bases: TGTGCCAGCAGCGTAGGCCGAGCGGCCACAGATACGCAGTATTTT.

This chain connects TRBV9 to TRBJ2-2, with 7 positions matching TRBD1. Looked up from germline, CDR1 is SGDLS and CDR2 is YYNGEE. Losses at the gene ends were 4 bases for V and 7 bases for J; bases not matched to a gene: 13. The CDR3 loop spans 16 amino acids. The CDR3 nucleotides are TGTGCCAGCAGCCCCACCGGGAAGGGGGCTGTCGGGGAGCTGTTTTTT. This encodes CASSPTGKGAVGELFF.

The chain combines TRBV27 with TRBJ2-5; 9 bases line up with TRBD1. CDR1 is MNHEY and CDR2 is SMNVEV in the germline V gene (reference sequence). This CDR3 contains 14 residues. V was clipped by 6 bases and J by 5 bases; unmatched bases: 7. CDR3 nucleotides: TGTGCCAGCAGCAGTGGGACAGGGAGGGAGACCCAGTACTTC. This translates into CASSSGTGRETQYF.

The CDR3 DNA sequence: TGCGCCAGCAGCATAGCAGCGGCCGGGACAGGGGGCGGGGAGACCCAGTACTTC. It codes for CASSIAAAGTGGGETQYF. This chain connects TRBV5-1 to TRBJ2-5, with 12 bases matching TRBD1. This CDR3 has 18 amino acids. Trimming took 4 bases from V and 5 from J; bases not matched to a gene: 15. Germline loops: CDR1 SGHRS, CDR2 YFSETQ. The whole variable domain, filled in from reference TRBV5-1 and TRBJ2-5, reads KAGVTQTPRYLIKTRGQQVTLSCSPISGHRSVSWYQQTPGQGLQFLFEYFSETQRNKGNFPGRFSGRQFSNSRSEMNVSTLELGDSALYLCASSIAAAGTGGGETQYFGPGTRLLVL.

The chain links TRBV19 to TRBJ1-2, with D possibly matching TRBD1 (6 bases). Germline V CDR1 and CDR2: LNHDA, SQIVND (reference sequence). The V end lost 6 bases, the J end lost 5 bases, and 16 bases lay between the germline ends. The CDR3 has 14 residues. Here the CDR3 DNA reads TGTGCCAGTAGCCCCTCACAGGGCCCGTATGGCTACACCTTC. Translating it yields CASSPSQGPYGYTF.

The CDR3 protein is CASSSLLGGREQFF. As DNA, the CDR3 is TGTGCCAGCAGCTCCTTACTGGGAGGGAGAGAGCAGTTCTTC. This chain uses TRBV11-3 with TRBJ2-1; 7 bases align to TRBD2. V shed 4 bases and J 10 bases; nucleotides not matched to a gene: 10. The CDR3 contains 14 residues. Germline V gene sequence: CDR1 SGHNT, CDR2 YENEEA.

The chain joins TRBV4-2 to TRBJ2-1; the match to TRBD2 covers 7 bases. Germline CDR1 and CDR2: LGHNA and YNFKEQ. The CDR3 length is 16 residues. V shed 0 bases and J 5 bases; nucleotides not matched to a gene: 7. The CDR3 spells CASSQDSRGLNNEQFF. CDR3 sequence (DNA): TGTGCCAGCAGCCAAGATTCGAGGGGACTAAACAATGAGCAGTTCTTC.

V gene TRBV30 combines with J gene TRBJ2-3; TRBD1 matches at 9 bases. J gave up 6 bases and V 5 bases, and 15 bases lay outside the gene matches. This CDR3 has 16 residues. Germline lookup yields CDR1 GTSNPN and CDR2 SVGIG (reference sequence). CDR3 nucleotide sequence: TGTGCCTGGCGCCCCCACCTCGGACAGGGGCGCGATACGCAGTATTTT. This translates into CAWRPHLGQGRDTQYF.

V gene TRBV6-4 combines with J gene TRBJ1-2; no clear D gene. Germline V gives CDR1 MRHNA, CDR2 SNTAGT. The V end lost 6 bases, the J end lost 6 bases, and 14 bases lay between the germline ends. This CDR3 comprises 13 residues. CDR3 sequence: CASREPGFDGYTF. The CDR3 region has the DNA TGTGCCAGCAGGGAACCGGGATTCGATGGCTACACCTTC.

The chain employs TRBV28 and TRBJ2-5, with TRBD2 matching 12 bases. The junction had 6 bases not matched to a gene; V was cut back by 6 bases and J by 4 bases. Germline V lookup: CDR1 MDHEN, CDR2 SYDVKM. The CDR3 is 15 residues long. The CDR3 sequence is CASSQTSGRTETQYF. DNA of the CDR3: TGTGCCAGCAGCCAGACTAGCGGGAGAACAGAGACCCAGTACTTC.

The chain joins TRBV5-1 to TRBJ2-3; D unclear. The length of the CDR3 is 14 residues. Trimming stripped 2 bases from V and 0 bases from J, with 7 bases between. Germline CDR1 and CDR2: SGHRS and YFSETQ. The CDR3 DNA reads as TGCGCCAGCAGCTTAGCGACTAGCACAGATACGCAGTATTTT. Translating it yields CASSLATSTDTQYF.

The V and J genes are TRBV29-1 and TRBJ2-7; 11 nucleotides agree with TRBD1. V gave up 2 bases and J gave up 1 base; unmatched junction bases: 7. The CDR3 extends over 16 amino acids. Germline assignment: CDR1 SQVTM and CDR2 ANQGSEA. CDR3 amino acids: CSVESDGTGGSYEQYF. CDR3 in DNA: TGCAGCGTTGAAAGTGATGGGACAGGGGGTTCCTACGAGCAGTACTTC.

This chain joins TRBV7-9 and TRBJ1-1; D might be TRBD1 (6 bases). The ends were cut back, 6 bases at V and 4 bases at J, with 9 bases in the middle. The germline gives CDR1 SEHNR, CDR2 FQNEAQ (reference sequence). The CDR3 has 12 residues. The CDR3 DNA sequence: TGTGCCAGCAGTTGGGACATCACTGAAGCTTTCTTT. Translated: CASSWDITEAFF. Full variable domain (missing parts from reference TRBV7-9 and TRBJ1-1): DTGVSQNPRHKITKRGQNVTFRCDPISEHNRLYWYRQTLGQGPEFLTYFQNEAQLEKSRLLSDRFSAERPKGSFSTLEIQRTEQGDSAMYLCASSWDITEAFFGQGTRLTVV.

The chain carries TRBV4-1 and TRBJ1-5, with TRBD1 matching 7 bases. This CDR3 is 17 amino acids long. Losses at the gene ends were 0 bases for V and 3 bases for J; bases not matched to a gene: 8. CDR1 is MGHRA and CDR2 is YSYEKL in the germline V gene. The DNA for the CDR3 is TGCGCCAGCAGCCAAGATAGGAACAGGGGTTTCAATCAGCCCCAGCATTTT. Amino acids: CASSQDRNRGFNQPQHF.